What follows are 26 T cell receptor beta chains derived from one specimen sequenced in a study of T cells expressing NK-cell markers. TCRdb reprocessed the 5' RACE reads, keeping one entry per CDR3 protein, no DNA. The table counts fewer than 550,000 distinct CDR3 sequences; over 1.1% lies in the top ten. The sample was blood T cells: a sorted CD56 or NKG2C T cell subset, CD4+ or CD8+ T cells, or bulk PBMC T cells (not recorded which). All receptors derive from a woman aged 45 to 65 in good health.

V usage is TRBV7-9 and J usage is TRBJ2-6; TCRdb lists TRBD1, though no DNA is available to test this call. This CDR3 comprises 16 residues. Germline assignment: CDR1 SEHNR and CDR2 FQNEAQ (reference sequence). CDR3 in amino acids: CASSLDRLSGANVLTF.

The CDR3 here is CASSLLTRGGELFF. The chain employs TRBV27 and TRBJ2-2; TCRdb's assignment of TRBD2 cannot be checked, as there is no DNA. The CDR3 is 14 residues long. Germline V lookup: CDR1 MNHEY, CDR2 SMNVEV (reference sequence).

The chain carries TRBV9 and TRBJ2-1; TCRdb calls TRBD2, which cannot be checked without DNA. This CDR3 spans 14 amino acids. Germline-derived CDR1 and CDR2 are SGDLS and YYNGEE. Here the CDR3 reads CASSVGLAYNEQFF.

V is TRBV5-5 and J is TRBJ2-1; the TCRdb call, TRBD2, lacks DNA for checking. In germline, CDR1 is SGHKS, CDR2 YYEKEE (reference sequence). This CDR3 region has 15 residues. CDR3 in amino acids: CASSLGGGGGNEQFF.

This CDR3 is CATSALSYNEQFF. The chain recombines TRBV24-1 with TRBJ2-1; TCRdb lists TRBD1, though no DNA is available to test this call. The V gene's germline CDR1 is KGHDR and CDR2 SFDVKD. The CDR3 sequence is 13 residues long.

The chain joins TRBV11-2 to TRBJ2-2. Germline V gives CDR1 SGHAT, CDR2 FQNNGV. There are 16 residues in the CDR3. CDR3 protein: CASTQSGFTNTGELFF.

J is TRBJ1-1 and V is TRBV19. The CDR3 consists of 14 residues. Germline CDR1 and CDR2: LNHDA and SQIVND (reference sequence). The CDR3 loop reads CASSFSLLGTEAFF.

The rearrangement links TRBV24-1 to TRBJ2-3; TCRdb returns TRBD2, unconfirmable since there is no DNA. The CDR3 covers 18 residues. In germline, CDR1 is KGHDR, CDR2 SFDVKD. This CDR3 is CATSDFSGLAGLTDTQYF.

This sequence joins TRBV6-5 and TRBJ2-1; TCRdb's D call of TRBD2 is untestable without DNA. This CDR3 is 19 amino acids long. Germline CDR1 MNHEY, CDR2 SVGAGI. CDR3 loop: CASSYGSGLAGGVYNEQFF.

This sequence joins TRBV6-2 or TRBV6-3 and TRBJ2-5; lacking DNA, the TRBD1 call made by TCRdb goes unchecked. This CDR3 has 14 amino acids. Germline values: CDR1 MNHEY, CDR2 SVGEGT. The CDR3 spells CASSSGPSLPTQYF.

The chain combines TRBV20-1 with TRBJ2-3; TCRdb picks TRBD1, but there is no DNA to check that call. The CDR3 length is 15 residues. In germline, CDR1 is DFQATT, CDR2 SNEGSKA (reference sequence). The CDR3: CSAENRGTSTDTQYF.

The V call is TRBV5-4, the J call TRBJ2-5; TCRdb names TRBD2, which stays unverified in the absence of DNA. Germline V gene lookup returns CDR1 SGHNT and CDR2 YYREEE (reference sequence). This CDR3 is built from 13 residues. CDR3 loop: CASSPWLAETQYF.

The V call is TRBV12-3 or TRBV12-4, the J call TRBJ2-1; checking the TCRdb D call of TRBD1 is not possible without DNA. The CDR3 spans 15 residues. CDR3 loop: CASSSGTHRRNEQFF.

V is TRBV5-6 and J is TRBJ1-5; TCRdb selects TRBD1, and the lack of DNA leaves this call unchecked. Per germline, CDR1 SGHDT and CDR2 YYEEEE. The CDR3 has 15 residues. CDR3 loop: CASSLASGGRQPQHF. The whole variable domain, filled in from reference TRBV5-6 and TRBJ1-5, reads DAGVTQSPTHLIKTRGQQVTLRCSPKSGHDTVSWYQQALGQGPQFIFQYYEEEERQRGNFPDRFSGHQFPNYSSELNVNALLLGDSALYLCASSLASGGRQPQHFGDGTRLSIL.

The gene calls are TRBV5-1 and TRBJ2-1; TCRdb's assignment of TRBD2 cannot be checked, as there is no DNA. The CDR3 loop spans 18 amino acids. Germline values: CDR1 SGHRS, CDR2 YFSETQ. The CDR3 sequence is CASSLLSAGSQTYNEQFF. Complete variable domain (other parts from reference TRBV5-1 and TRBJ2-1): KAGVTQTPRYLIKTRGQQVTLSCSPISGHRSVSWYQQTPGQGLQFLFEYFSETQRNKGNFPGRFSGRQFSNSRSEMNVSTLELGDSALYLCASSLLSAGSQTYNEQFFGPGTRLTVL.

The V gene is TRBV20-1, the J gene TRBJ2-4. CDR3 size: 11 residues. CDR1 DFQATT and CDR2 SNEGSKA come from the germline V gene (reference sequence). CDR3 sequence: CSARAKNIQYF.

The chain has TRBV13 and TRBJ2-5; TCRdb designates TRBD2, a call that cannot be tested without DNA. This CDR3 has 14 residues. The germline gives CDR1 PRHDT, CDR2 FYEKMQ (reference sequence). CDR3 protein: CASGQQRPEETQYF.

V usage is TRBV5-1 and J usage is TRBJ2-2; TCRdb returns TRBD1, unconfirmable since there is no DNA. The CDR3 has 16 residues. Germline assignment: CDR1 SGHRS and CDR2 YFSETQ. The CDR3: CASSLDAGISSGELFF.

The rearrangement uses TRBV11-3 and TRBJ2-2; TCRdb indicates TRBD1, and absent DNA this call remains unverified. Germline CDR1 and CDR2: SGHNT and YENEEA. This CDR3 contains 14 residues. CDR3 region: CASSLGDRPGELFF.

The chain is built from TRBV7-9 and TRBJ2-2; TCRdb outputs TRBD1, but without DNA this stays unchecked. CDR3 length: 16 amino acids. The germline gives CDR1 SEHNR, CDR2 FQNEAQ (reference sequence). The CDR3 protein is CASSLPPGGGTGELFF.

The chain couples TRBV12-3 or TRBV12-4 to TRBJ1-1; the D call from TCRdb, TRBD1, cannot be confirmed without DNA. The CDR3 extends over 15 amino acids. This chain's CDR3 is CASSLKTGEHTEAFF.

J is TRBJ2-3 and V is TRBV5-1. The CDR3 contains 15 residues. CDR1 and CDR2 (germline): SGHRS, YFSETQ. The CDR3 spells CASRPGQALTDTQYF. Full variable domain (remainder filled in from reference TRBV5-1 and TRBJ2-3): KAGVTQTPRYLIKTRGQQVTLSCSPISGHRSVSWYQQTPGQGLQFLFEYFSETQRNKGNFPGRFSGRQFSNSRSEMNVSTLELGDSALYLCASRPGQALTDTQYFGPGTRLTVL.

The V gene is TRBV5-6, the J gene TRBJ2-1. From germline, CDR1 is SGHDT and CDR2 YYEEEE. This CDR3 is 12 amino acids long. The CDR3 reads CASSLERDEQFF. The complete variable domain, with remaining parts taken from reference TRBV5-6 and TRBJ2-1, reads DAGVTQSPTHLIKTRGQQVTLRCSPKSGHDTVSWYQQALGQGPQFIFQYYEEEERQRGNFPDRFSGHQFPNYSSELNVNALLLGDSALYLCASSLERDEQFFGPGTRLTVL.

The rearrangement links TRBV2 to TRBJ2-1; the D call from TCRdb, TRBD1, cannot be confirmed without DNA. Looked up from germline, CDR1 is SNHLY and CDR2 is FYNNEI. This CDR3 contains 13 residues. The CDR3 is CASSFYREDEQFF.

This chain joins TRBV20-1 and TRBJ2-2; TCRdb indicates TRBD2, and absent DNA this call remains unverified. The CDR3 is 14 amino acids. Germline values: CDR1 DFQATT, CDR2 SNEGSKA (reference sequence). The CDR3 reads CSARTAGGTGELFF.

The V call is TRBV20-1, the J call TRBJ2-5; the D call from TCRdb, TRBD1, cannot be confirmed without DNA. Germline V gene data show CDR1 as DFQATT and CDR2 as SNEGSKA (reference sequence). The CDR3 is made up of 15 amino acids. The CDR3 spells CSASDRQGGQETQYF.